The 19 T cell receptor beta chains below were found in one sample sequenced in a study of T cell clones after liver transplantation (dated by TCRdb to the late 2010s). The library was prepared using the immunoSEQ multiplex PCR assay. The immuneACCESS repertoire file appears here via TCRdb, limited to in-frame rearrangements. These files lack a portion of the clones; in checked studies, under half of the deficit traces to unresolved V genes, and the cause of the others is not known. This sample comprises roughly 51,000 clones, roughly 71% of them detected only once. The ten top clones hold 9.5% to 10% of the sample. The sample consisted of CD4+ T cells from blood, taken less than 70 months after liver transplant. Receptors were obtained from a human patient who received a liver transplant. A transplant means some T cells may be of graft donor rather than patient origin.

The chain has TRBV7-2 and TRBJ2-4; D gene unclear. Between the trimmed V and J ends, which lost 5 bases and 5 bases, there was a span of 10 bases. The V gene's germline CDR1 is SGHTA and CDR2 FQGNSA. The length of the CDR3 is 13 residues. CDR3 nucleotides: TGTGCCAGCAGCCTCCCGGTCCAAAACATTCAGTACTTC. Its translation: CASSLPVQNIQYF. Full variable domain (remainder filled in from reference TRBV7-2 and TRBJ2-4): GAGVSQSPSNKVTEKGKDVELRCDPISGHTALYWYRQSLGQGLEFLIYFQGNSAPDKSGLPSDRFSAERTGGSVSTLTIQRTQQEDSAVYLCASSLPVQNIQYFGAGTRLSVL.

The chain employs TRBV9 and TRBJ1-6; D not resolved. Germline-derived CDR1 and CDR2 are SGDLS and YYNGEE. The CDR3 runs 15 residues. The V end was cut by 0 bases, the J end by 7 bases, with 11 bases between. The CDR3 DNA reads TGTGCCAGCAGCGTAGAGAGGACCGGCAATTCACCCCTCCACTTT. Protein sequence: CASSVERTGNSPLHF.

The genes are TRBV6-5 and TRBJ1-2, with TRBD1 matching over 9 bases. CDR3 length: 15 residues. Germline V lookup: CDR1 MNHEY, CDR2 SVGAGI. J lost 7 bases, V lost 0 bases, and 6 bases had no gene match. The CDR3 reads CASSYSGTGWVGYTF. In DNA, the CDR3 is TGTGCCAGCAGTTACTCCGGGACAGGGTGGGTTGGCTACACCTTC.

V is TRBV5-6 and J is TRBJ2-3, with D unclear. V lost 1 base, J lost 0 bases, and 6 bases lay in between. In germline, CDR1 is SGHDT, CDR2 YYEEEE. The CDR3 length is 14 residues. CDR3 residues: CASSLLGSTDTQYF. DNA for the CDR3: TGTGCCAGCAGCTTGTTAGGTAGCACAGATACGCAGTATTTT.

The V gene is TRBV7-6, the J gene TRBJ2-1, with D perhaps given as TRBD1 or TRBD2 (5 bases each). Germline CDR1 is SGHVS and CDR2 is FNYEAQ. The V gene lost 5 bases and the J gene lost 8 bases, with 13 bases spanning the gap. The CDR3 has 13 residues. The CDR3 region is CASSLGRGDEQFF. The DNA of the CDR3 is TGTGCCAGCAGCCTCGGACGAGGGGATGAGCAGTTCTTC.

The rearrangement uses TRBV6-5 and TRBJ1-6; weak D call: TRBD1 (5 bases). In germline, CDR1 is MNHEY, CDR2 SVGAGI. The CDR3 is made up of 16 amino acids. V lost 2 bases to trimming and J lost 7 bases, with 15 bases between them. The CDR3 sequence is CASSYMKGAGNSPLHF. The CDR3, as DNA: TGTGCCAGCAGTTACATGAAAGGGGCTGGAAATTCACCCCTCCACTTT.

The J gene is TRBJ1-1, the V gene TRBV30, with D perhaps TRBD1 (6 bases). The CDR3 loop spans 14 amino acids. Germline lookup yields CDR1 GTSNPN and CDR2 SVGIG (reference sequence). Deletions cut 2 bases from V and 0 bases from J, with 10 bases between. CDR3 protein: CAWSQYRVNTEAFF. The CDR3 region has the DNA TGTGCCTGGAGTCAATACAGGGTGAACACTGAAGCTTTCTTT.

This chain connects TRBV6-5 to TRBJ1-2, with D hard to call. The CDR3 is 12 amino acids. Germline CDR1 reads MNHEY; CDR2 reads SVGAGI. Trimming cost V 5 bases and J 4 bases, with 8 bases left between them. CDR3: CASSEDGYGYTF. The CDR3 coding sequence is TGTGCCAGCAGTGAAGACGGCTATGGCTACACCTTC.

The sample holds a few counts of this clone. The chain joins TRBV9 to TRBJ2-3, with 9 bases fitting TRBD1. This CDR3 is 15 amino acids long. Germline values: CDR1 SGDLS, CDR2 YYNGEE. J gave up 5 bases and V 3 bases, and 7 bases lay outside the gene matches. CDR3 protein: CASSERRTGVDTQYF. CDR3 coding DNA: TGTGCCAGCAGCGAGAGGAGGACAGGGGTAGATACGCAGTATTTT.

V usage is TRBV2 and J usage is TRBJ1-1; no clear D. Between the trimmed V and J ends, which lost 6 bases and 6 bases, there was a span of 14 bases. This CDR3 has 13 amino acids. Germline V gene sequence: CDR1 SNHLY, CDR2 FYNNEI. CDR3 bases: TGTGCCAGCAGCCCTGGACTAGGTGCTGAAGCTTTCTTT. It codes for CASSPGLGAEAFF. Using reference TRBV2 and TRBJ1-1 for the parts outside the CDR3, the full variable domain is EPEVTQTPSHQVTQMGQEVILRCVPISNHLYFYWYRQILGQKVEFLVSFYNNEISEKSEIFDDQFSVERPDGSNFTLKIRSTKLEDSAMYFCASSPGLGAEAFFGQGTRLTVV.

The V call is TRBV5-4, the J call TRBJ2-2; 9 bases are shared with TRBD2. J was trimmed by 6 bases and V by 3 bases; bases with no gene match: 9. The V gene's germline CDR1 is SGHNT and CDR2 YYREEE (reference sequence). The CDR3 spans 16 residues. Here the CDR3 DNA reads TGTGCCAGCAGCTCCGTGGGCGGGGGGGCCCCCGGGGAGCTGTTTTTT. Translation gives CASSSVGGGAPGELFF.

The chain is built from TRBV7-8 and TRBJ2-3; D possibly matches TRBD1 or TRBD2 (5 bases each). V lost 2 bases to trimming and J lost 4 bases, with 16 bases between them. This CDR3 comprises 16 residues. Germline V gene sequence: CDR1 SGHVS, CDR2 FQNEAQ. The chain's CDR3 is CASSLSRGPVPDTQYF. The CDR3 DNA reads as TGTGCCAGCAGCTTATCCCGGGGACCTGTCCCAGATACGCAGTATTTT.

This clone was counted only a few times. The chain uses TRBV7-2 and TRBJ2-7; D ambiguous. In germline, CDR1 is SGHTA, CDR2 FQGNSA. The CDR3 runs to 12 residues. V was trimmed by 5 bases and J by 12 bases, leaving 17 bases between them. As DNA, the CDR3 is TGTGCCAGCAGCCCATTGAACCGGTGGCCGTACTTC. This encodes CASSPLNRWPYF.

This clone was recorded a few times. The rearrangement links TRBV18 to TRBJ1-1; weak D call: TRBD1 (6 bases). This CDR3 comprises 16 residues. CDR1 is KGHSH, CDR2 LQKENI, per germline. The ends were cut back, 2 bases at V and 5 bases at J, with 18 bases in the middle. This chain's CDR3 is CASSPGGDPGRTEAFF. The DNA for the CDR3 is TGTGCCAGCTCACCAGGGGGCGACCCGGGGAGGACTGAAGCTTTCTTT.

The chain joins TRBV7-2 to TRBJ1-2; 10 positions agree with TRBD1. The germline V gene has CDR1 SGHTA and CDR2 FQGNSA. Losses at the gene ends were 5 bases for V and 0 bases for J; bases not matched to a gene: 3. CDR3 length: 15 amino acids. CDR3 region: CASSADRGTNYGYTF. The CDR3 region has the DNA TGTGCCAGCAGCGCGGACAGGGGGACTAACTATGGCTACACCTTC.

The chain couples TRBV7-2 to TRBJ2-1; 10 nucleotides match TRBD1. Germline loops: CDR1 SGHTA, CDR2 FQGNSA. The CDR3 is 16 residues long. The junction had 11 bases not matched to a gene; V was cut back by 6 bases and J by 6 bases. The CDR3 nucleotides read TGTGCCAGCAGGCTAGTTGGGGGACAGGGGCGCAATGAGCAGTTCTTC. Amino acid sequence: CASRLVGGQGRNEQFF.

The chain's CDR3 is CASSLGGSGGPTDTQYF. CDR3 nucleotide sequence: TGTGCCAGCAGCTTGGGTGGTAGCGGGGGGCCCACAGATACGCAGTATTTT. The genes are TRBV5-4 and TRBJ2-3, with 10 bases identical to TRBD2. The CDR3 spans 17 residues. Germline V CDR1 and CDR2: SGHNT, YYREEE (reference sequence). With V trimmed by 0 bases and J by 2 bases, 6 bases remained unmatched.

The rearrangement links TRBV2 to TRBJ2-7; D is unresolved. Germline values: CDR1 SNHLY, CDR2 FYNNEI. The CDR3 length is 13 residues. V was trimmed by 7 bases and J by 3 bases, leaving 13 bases between them. The CDR3 nucleotides read TGTGCCAGCAAACAACAAAGCTACTACGAGCAGTACTTC. Protein product: CASKQQSYYEQYF.

The CDR3 here is CASSQGGLGIYGYTF. CDR3 sequence (DNA): TGCGCCAGCAGCCAGGGGGGGCTCGGAATCTATGGCTACACCTTC. The chain combines TRBV4-1 with TRBJ1-2; a possible D gene is TRBD1 (6 bases). Germline CDR1 MGHRA, CDR2 YSYEKL. This CDR3 is 15 amino acids long. Trimming removed 3 bases from V and 4 bases from J, with 15 bases in between.